A selection of T cell receptor beta chains follows, all from one sample in a study of glioma-infiltrating T cells. TCRdb redid the calling of the multiplex PCR reads with MiXCR, one entry per CDR3 protein. Found here are roughly 350,000 distinct CDR3 sequences, more than 35% of them singletons; the top ten hold around 11%. The sample consisted of glioma tissue, nonneoplastic brain tissue, or PBMCs (not recorded which). The receptors here all came from a human donor with low-grade glioma or glioblastoma, undergoing nonglioma brain surgery, or in good health (not recorded which). The conserved cysteine and the conserved F or W are not part of the CDR3 here. D genes are given only for firm matches. Part of the rows lack a size; the others show once, few, many or a class for expanded clones.

J gene: TRBJ2-7
D gene: NA
V gene: TRBV12-3/TRBV12-4
clone size: few
CDR3 protein: ASSLSVHAGGEQY

J gene: TRBJ2-1
D gene: TRBD2
V gene: TRBV20-1
clone size: NA
CDR3 protein: SAPGTSGRYRNEQF

J gene: TRBJ1-6
D gene: TRBD1
V gene: TRBV27
clone size: NA
CDR3 protein: ASSLTGGAENSPLH

J gene: TRBJ2-5
D gene: NA
V gene: TRBV7-6
clone size: NA
CDR3 protein: ASSLGLSYQETQY

J gene: TRBJ1-2
D gene: NA
V gene: TRBV4-3
clone size: NA
CDR3 protein: ASSQDSTSGGYT

J gene: TRBJ2-3
D gene: TRBD2
V gene: TRBV20-1
clone size: many
CDR3 protein: SATEGGSLDTQY

J gene: TRBJ2-1
D gene: NA
V gene: TRBV27
clone size: NA
CDR3 protein: ASSLLTSGDNEQS

J gene: TRBJ2-7
D gene: NA
V gene: TRBV27
clone size: once
CDR3 protein: ASSPLSSGTGSSYEQY

J gene: TRBJ1-1
D gene: NA
V gene: TRBV6-6
clone size: many
CDR3 protein: ASSYTHRDTEAF

J gene: TRBJ2-1
D gene: NA
V gene: TRBV6-2/TRBV6-3
clone size: few
CDR3 protein: ASHGTSYNEQF

J gene: TRBJ2-1
D gene: TRBD2
V gene: TRBV18
clone size: few
CDR3 protein: ASSLGLAGPKAYNEQF

J gene: TRBJ2-1
D gene: TRBD2
V gene: TRBV20-1
clone size: NA
CDR3 protein: SSFGTSGPNEQF

J gene: TRBJ2-5
D gene: NA
V gene: TRBV13
clone size: NA
CDR3 protein: ASSSANYPGDTQETQY

J gene: TRBJ1-1
D gene: NA
V gene: TRBV15
clone size: many
CDR3 protein: ATSRESSSEAF

J gene: TRBJ2-3
D gene: NA
V gene: TRBV7-2
clone size: NA
CDR3 protein: ATRGPDEY

J gene: TRBJ1-5
D gene: TRBD1
V gene: TRBV29-1
clone size: NA
CDR3 protein: SVRQGDDQPQH

J gene: TRBJ2-7
D gene: TRBD1
V gene: TRBV18
clone size: NA
CDR3 protein: ASSQGQTGTYEQY

J gene: TRBJ1-1
D gene: NA
V gene: TRBV28
clone size: few
CDR3 protein: ASRPPLDREAF

J gene: TRBJ2-7
D gene: TRBD2
V gene: TRBV28
clone size: few
CDR3 protein: ASSLPLAGREQY

J gene: TRBJ2-5
D gene: NA
V gene: TRBV5-4
clone size: once
CDR3 protein: ASSRRTETQY

J gene: TRBJ2-5
D gene: TRBD2
V gene: TRBV15
clone size: few
CDR3 protein: ATSARLAGGETQY

J gene: TRBJ2-1
D gene: TRBD2
V gene: TRBV19
clone size: few
CDR3 protein: ASSIYASGSSYNEQF

J gene: TRBJ2-1
D gene: TRBD2
V gene: TRBV28
clone size: many
CDR3 protein: ASINAGTSVEQF

J gene: TRBJ2-1
D gene: NA
V gene: TRBV4-1
clone size: few
CDR3 protein: ATAVASSYNEQF

J gene: TRBJ2-5
D gene: NA
V gene: TRBV6-6
clone size: many
CDR3 protein: ASSYGTAAETQY

J gene: TRBJ1-2
D gene: NA
V gene: TRBV12-3/TRBV12-4
clone size: NA
CDR3 protein: ASNLRGNYGYT

J gene: TRBJ2-3
D gene: TRBD2
V gene: TRBV20-1
clone size: few
CDR3 protein: SAKKASGPSTDTQY

J gene: TRBJ2-1
D gene: TRBD1
V gene: TRBV20-1
clone size: many
CDR3 protein: SGSGTEDVPYNEQF

J gene: TRBJ1-1
D gene: NA
V gene: TRBV6-1
clone size: many
CDR3 protein: ASSLRIMNTEAF

J gene: TRBJ1-5
D gene: NA
V gene: TRBV7-2
clone size: few
CDR3 protein: ASSLAGGGGQPQH

J gene: TRBJ2-7
D gene: TRBD2
V gene: TRBV20-1
clone size: NA
CDR3 protein: SARNPTSGGPYEQY

J gene: TRBJ1-2
D gene: NA
V gene: TRBV25-1
clone size: many
CDR3 protein: ASSIQGQTYGYT

J gene: TRBJ1-2
D gene: NA
V gene: TRBV27
clone size: many
CDR3 protein: ASSPSRGNGYT

J gene: TRBJ1-1
D gene: NA
V gene: TRBV6-2/TRBV6-3
clone size: many
CDR3 protein: ASSYSVNTEAF

J gene: TRBJ2-3
D gene: TRBD2
V gene: TRBV7-2
clone size: many
CDR3 protein: ASEEREGSDTQY

J gene: TRBJ2-5
D gene: NA
V gene: TRBV7-6
clone size: few
CDR3 protein: ASSPVGRGKQTQY

J gene: TRBJ2-2
D gene: TRBD2
V gene: TRBV20-1
clone size: many
CDR3 protein: SASRLATTGELF

J gene: TRBJ2-7
D gene: NA
V gene: TRBV2
clone size: few
CDR3 protein: ASSGIGSSSYEQY

J gene: TRBJ2-6
D gene: NA
V gene: TRBV27
clone size: NA
CDR3 protein: ASSLAGTLGFSGANVLT

J gene: TRBJ2-1
D gene: TRBD2
V gene: TRBV3-1
clone size: NA
CDR3 protein: ASSAGLTNEQF

J gene: TRBJ2-7
D gene: NA
V gene: TRBV27
clone size: NA
CDR3 protein: ASTTGGHEQY

J gene: TRBJ2-3
D gene: NA
V gene: TRBV27
clone size: many
CDR3 protein: ASSFLFQGSTSTDTQY

J gene: TRBJ2-2
D gene: TRBD2
V gene: TRBV29-1
clone size: NA
CDR3 protein: SVKSPSGTNTGELF

J gene: TRBJ2-2
D gene: TRBD1
V gene: TRBV6-1
clone size: many
CDR3 protein: ASSPRTGTNTGELF

J gene: TRBJ2-3
D gene: NA
V gene: TRBV3-1
clone size: few
CDR3 protein: ASSQRPATDTQY

J gene: TRBJ1-2
D gene: NA
V gene: TRBV6-1
clone size: many
CDR3 protein: ASSHQVRSNYGYT

J gene: TRBJ2-2
D gene: TRBD1
V gene: TRBV27
clone size: few
CDR3 protein: ASSLLGQGKAGELF

J gene: TRBJ2-7
D gene: TRBD2
V gene: TRBV10-3
clone size: few
CDR3 protein: AISEGLAGNYEQY

J gene: TRBJ2-3
D gene: NA
V gene: TRBV3-1
clone size: NA
CDR3 protein: ASSPRGGTDTQY

J gene: TRBJ2-3
D gene: NA
V gene: TRBV12-3/TRBV12-4
clone size: NA
CDR3 protein: ASSFSTTSTDTQY

J gene: TRBJ2-1
D gene: TRBD1
V gene: TRBV7-2
clone size: many
CDR3 protein: ASSTGQMDEQF